The next 4 T cell receptor beta chains were all read from a single sample in a study of CD4 T cell repertoires in COVID-19. Some clones are missing from TCRdb's copy, which holds only in-frame ones; the method was immunoSEQ multiplex PCR. The sample lists approximately 75,000 clones; 83% were seen once. Sample: CD4+ T cells from peripheral blood, taken after recovery from COVID-19. The receptors stem from a human donor who had COVID-19.

The J gene is TRBJ1-3, the V gene TRBV7-8; D gene ambiguous. The CDR3 loop spans 13 amino acids. Trimming took off 5 bases at V and 4 bases at J, with 9 bases between the two ends. From germline, CDR1 is SGHVS and CDR2 FQNEAQ. CDR3 region: CASSIDTGNTIYF. CDR3 nucleotide sequence: TGTGCCAGCAGCATAGACACCGGAAACACCATATATTTT.

The chain links TRBV9 to TRBJ2-2; TRBD2 agrees at 7 bases. The CDR3 contains 15 residues. V gave up 5 bases and J gave up 5 bases; unmatched junction bases: 9. Germline CDR1 is SGDLS and CDR2 is YYNGEE. Here the CDR3 reads CASRATSVATGELFF. The CDR3 DNA reads as TGTGCCAGCAGGGCTACTAGCGTGGCAACCGGGGAGCTGTTTTTT.

This rearrangement joins TRBV7-2 to TRBJ2-5; D not certain. Germline-derived CDR1 and CDR2 are SGHTA and FQGNSA. The CDR3 has 11 amino acids. V lost 6 bases and J lost 2, with 4 bases in between. CDR3: CASRFQETQYF. CDR3 sequence (DNA): TGTGCCAGCAGGTTTCAAGAGACCCAGTACTTC.

The chain recombines TRBV9 with TRBJ2-2; 11 nucleotides agree with TRBD2. The length of the CDR3 is 18 residues. The germline V gene encodes CDR1 SGDLS and CDR2 YYNGEE. With V trimmed by 0 bases and J by 4 bases, 8 bases remained unmatched. CDR3 protein: CASSVGGSGGAFTGELFF. The CDR3 DNA reads as TGTGCCAGCAGCGTAGGCGGTAGCGGGGGGGCCTTCACCGGGGAGCTGTTTTTT.